The 11 T cell receptor beta chains presented below share a single source sample, sequenced in a study of response to subunit inactivated influenza vaccine listed by TCRdb under 2018. The library was obtained by RT-PCR. The listed sequencing device is Illumina HiSeq 2500. Through fastp at Q25 and MiXCR, TCRdb rebuilt clones from the public reads, retaining in-frame beta chains. Rows with one shared CDR3 protein collapse into an entry with the most common genes and DNA. The sample table contains hundreds of thousands of distinct CDR3 sequences; only one count was recorded for about 14% of them. Together, the top ten hold approximately 7.6% of the sample. Here the sequenced sample was PBMCs from blood, taken around 14 days before vaccination. These receptors came from a man aged 45-65 years who received an inactivated influenza vaccine. Donor details come from another sample of the same person, matched by shared clones.

The rearrangement joins TRBV6-2 or TRBV6-3 to TRBJ1-6, with 9 bases aligning to TRBD1. The CDR3 is made up of 16 amino acids. CDR1 MNHEY and CDR2 SVGEGT come from the germline V gene. The V and J ends lost 6 bases and 10 bases, in that order; junction bases with no gene match: 13. The CDR3 here is CASSPAGQGRVSPLHF. In DNA form, the CDR3 reads TGTGCCAGCAGCCCCGCCGGACAGGGGAGAGTATCACCCCTCCACTTT.

Ten or more counts support this clonotype. This chain links TRBV29-1 with TRBJ1-2; 10 nucleotides line up with TRBD1. V lost 6 bases to trimming and J lost 2 bases; unmatched junction nucleotides: 0. The CDR3 is 12 amino acids. Germline CDR1 reads SQVTM; CDR2 reads ANQGSEA. The DNA of the CDR3 is TGCAGCGTGGACAGGGGGAACTATGGCTACACCTTC. Translation gives CSVDRGNYGYTF.

This chain connects TRBV7-9 to TRBJ1-2; unclear D gene. The germline V and J ends were trimmed by 1 base and 8 bases, with 14 bases remaining between them. Germline CDR1 SEHNR, CDR2 FQNEAQ (reference sequence). The CDR3 totals 14 residues. The CDR3 protein is CASSLVATSEGYTF. The CDR3, as DNA: TGTGCCAGCAGCTTAGTTGCCACCTCGGAGGGCTACACCTTC.

This clonotype was recorded at least ten times. V gene TRBV28 combines with J gene TRBJ2-1; no clear D. The CDR3 is 15 residues long. Per germline, CDR1 MDHEN and CDR2 SYDVKM. The V gene lost 4 bases and the J gene lost 7 bases, with 17 bases spanning the gap. CDR3 residues: CASSSDPATLNEQFF. The CDR3 nucleotides are TGTGCCAGCAGTTCAGATCCGGCGACCTTAAATGAGCAGTTCTTC.

This clonotype turned up a few times. V is TRBV5-1 and J is TRBJ2-1; tentative D call: TRBD1 (6 bases). The CDR3 spans 18 residues. Germline lookup yields CDR1 SGHRS and CDR2 YFSETQ. Trimming took off 4 bases at V and 1 base at J, with 21 bases between the two ends. CDR3 DNA: TGCGCCAGCAGCCTGACCGTAGCTCGGGACAATTCCTACAATGAGCAGTTCTTC. Translated, it gives CASSLTVARDNSYNEQFF.

This clonotype was counted a few times. The chain has TRBV6-2 or TRBV6-3 and TRBJ1-5, with 7 bases matching TRBD1. The CDR3 spans 15 residues. CDR1 is MNHEY, CDR2 SVGEGT, per germline. After removal of 2 bases from V and 6 bases from J, the junction contained 7 bases not matched to a gene. This chain's CDR3 is CASSYGGTVAQPQHF. The CDR3 DNA sequence: TGTGCCAGCAGTTACGGGGGGACAGTCGCTCAGCCCCAGCATTTT.

This clonotype was seen ten or more times. V gene TRBV28 combines with J gene TRBJ2-5; D perhaps matches TRBD2 (5 bases). The V end was cut by 5 bases, the J end by 0 bases, with 10 bases between. The CDR3 sequence is 14 residues long. Looked up from germline, CDR1 is MDHEN and CDR2 is SYDVKM. CDR3 protein: CASSLGLNQETQYF. CDR3 sequence (DNA): TGTGCCAGCAGTCTCGGACTGAACCAAGAGACCCAGTACTTC.

This clonotype occurred a few times. V is TRBV15 and J is TRBJ1-5; D is unresolved. Germline values: CDR1 LNHNV, CDR2 YYDKDF (reference sequence). The V gene lost 7 bases and the J gene lost 1 base, with 8 bases spanning the gap. The CDR3 covers 13 residues. In DNA, the CDR3 is TGTGCCACCAACCAGCGAAGCAATCAGCCCCAGCATTTT. It specifies CATNQRSNQPQHF.

J is TRBJ1-2 and V is TRBV29-1, with unresolved D. Germline values: CDR1 SQVTM, CDR2 ANQGSEA. The CDR3 contains 14 residues. Trimming took off 0 bases at V and 1 base at J, with 9 bases between the two ends. The CDR3 reads CSVEESYVNYGYTF. As DNA, the CDR3 is TGCAGCGTTGAAGAATCGTACGTTAACTATGGCTACACCTTC.

The V gene is TRBV15, the J gene TRBJ2-6; D ambiguous. V dropped 2 bases and J dropped 0 bases, with 8 bases sitting between them. The CDR3 runs to 16 residues. The germline V gene has CDR1 LNHNV and CDR2 YYDKDF (reference sequence). The CDR3 spells CATSRPLISGANVLTF. The CDR3 nucleotides read TGTGCCACCAGCAGACCTCTGATCTCTGGGGCCAACGTCCTGACTTTC.

This clonotype appeared a few times. The CDR3 loop reads CASGLGGTQYF. CDR3 sequence (DNA): TGTGCCTCGGGACTCGGCGGGACCCAGTACTTC. This chain uses TRBV6-2 or TRBV6-3 with TRBJ2-5; a possible D gene is TRBD2 (6 bases). CDR1 and CDR2 (germline): MNHEY, SVGEGT. Deletions cut 11 bases from V and 7 bases from J, with 14 bases between. This CDR3 is built from 11 residues.